These 18 T cell receptor beta chains were all obtained from the same sample, sequenced in a study of T-cell reconstitution after alpha-beta-depleted transplantation in children. During its preparation, the TCRbeta library received unique molecular identifiers. TCRdb re-called the PCR reads through MiXCR, storing one row per CDR3 protein. The sample has around 410,000 distinct CDR3 sequences; about a tenth are singletons. Sequences were derived from PBMCs from the stem cell graft donor, sampled from the stem cell graft. The origin of the receptors is a human donor who donated a stem cell graft to a child with acute myeloid leukemia.

The V gene is TRBV9, the J gene TRBJ2-5; D might be TRBD2 (6 bases). The length of the CDR3 is 16 residues. Trimming removed 0 bases at V and 2 bases at J, with 14 bases between. CDR1 SGDLS and CDR2 YYNGEE come from the germline V gene. This CDR3 reads CASSVGLREGQETQYF. The DNA for the CDR3 is TGTGCCAGCAGCGTAGGTCTGCGGGAAGGGCAAGAGACCCAGTACTTC.

The chain is built from TRBV4-3 and TRBJ2-1; weak D call: TRBD2 (5 bases). Germline V gene data show CDR1 as LGHNA and CDR2 as YSLEER. Between the trimmed V and J ends, which lost 0 bases and 4 bases, there was a span of 13 bases. This CDR3 region has 16 residues. CDR3 region: CASSQDLRGGYNEQFF. In nucleotides, the CDR3 is TGCGCCAGCAGCCAAGATCTAAGAGGAGGTTACAATGAGCAGTTCTTC.

This clonotype was recorded a few times. V usage is TRBV5-5 and J usage is TRBJ2-3, with TRBD1 matching 9 bases. The CDR3 is 15 residues long. Trimming removed 4 bases from V and 2 bases from J; junction bases left unmatched: 5. Germline CDR1 is SGHKS and CDR2 is YYEKEE (reference sequence). As DNA, the CDR3 is TGTGCCAGCAGCAGACAGGGGGGGATCACAGATACGCAGTATTTT. Protein sequence: CASSRQGGITDTQYF.

With respect to this clonotype: It may be a read error: a sequence one base away is much more abundant. This chain links TRBV12-3 or TRBV12-4 with TRBJ2-6; 7 nucleotides line up with TRBD1. This CDR3 has 14 residues. The CDR3 DNA sequence: TGTGCCAGCAGGACAGGGTCTGGGGCCAACGGCCTGACTTTC. Translation gives CASRTGSGANGLTF.

In this sample, this clonotype turned up many times. This rearrangement joins TRBV4-3 to TRBJ1-5; D gene uncertain. Trimming cost V 0 bases and J 6 bases, with 12 bases left between them. The CDR3 has 15 amino acids. Germline CDR1 LGHNA, CDR2 YSLEER. In DNA form, the CDR3 reads TGCGCCAGCAGCCAAGAGGCAGGACCAGGTCAGCCCCAGCATTTT. This translates into CASSQEAGPGQPQHF.

A few counts support this clonotype. This chain links TRBV7-9 with TRBJ2-1, with 13 bases matching TRBD2. Germline V lookup: CDR1 SEHNR, CDR2 FQNEAQ (reference sequence). The CDR3 totals 16 residues. V gave up 8 bases and J gave up 0 bases; unmatched junction bases: 4. The CDR3 DNA follows: TGTGCCAGCGCACGGACTAGCGGGAGCTCCTACAATGAGCAGTTCTTC. Amino acid sequence: CASARTSGSSYNEQFF. The full variable domain, in which reference TRBV7-9 and TRBJ2-1 provide the parts outside the CDR3, is DTGVSQNPRHKITKRGQNVTFRCDPISEHNRLYWYRQTLGQGPEFLTYFQNEAQLEKSRLLSDRFSAERPKGSFSTLEIQRTEQGDSAMYLCASARTSGSSYNEQFFGPGTRLTVL.

The rearrangement links TRBV29-1 to TRBJ2-5; 7 positions match TRBD2. CDR3 length: 14 amino acids. The V segment lost 7 bases and the J segment 5 bases; nucleotides outside the gene matches: 13. Germline V lookup: CDR1 SQVTM, CDR2 ANQGSEA. As DNA, the CDR3 is TGCAGCGGGCAACGGACTAGTATGGGGGAGACCCAGTACTTC. Translating it yields CSGQRTSMGETQYF.

CDR3 DNA sequence: TGTGCCAGCACCGGAGGGGTTAATGAGCAGTTCTTC. It codes for CASTGGVNEQFF. This rearrangement joins TRBV7-9 to TRBJ2-1; perhaps TRBD2 as D (6 bases). Germline V lookup: CDR1 SEHNR, CDR2 FQNEAQ (reference sequence). CDR3 length: 12 residues. Trimming took off 7 bases at V and 7 bases at J, with 11 bases between the two ends.

About this clonotype: A much larger clone is a single base away; this may be a read error. The chain employs TRBV9 and TRBJ2-3; D not resolved. The CDR3 extends over 15 amino acids. Germline-derived CDR1 and CDR2 are SGDLS and YYNGEE. The CDR3 sequence: CASSVFDGRTDMQYF. CDR3 DNA: TGTGCCAGCAGCGTATTTGACGGGCGCACAGATATGCAGTATTTT.

This clonotype has a handful of counts. V gene TRBV29-1 combines with J gene TRBJ2-7, with D tentatively TRBD2 (5 bases). Trimming pared 4 bases from V and 6 bases from J, leaving 10 bases between. Germline V lookup: CDR1 SQVTM, CDR2 ANQGSEA. This CDR3 comprises 11 residues. In DNA form, the CDR3 reads TGCAGCGTTGTCAAGGGAGCCGAGCAGTACGTC. Translation: CSVVKGAEQYV.

This clonotype appeared a few times. This CDR3 reads CASSYDPYEQYF. DNA for the CDR3: TGTGCCAGCAGTTACGACCCATACGAGCAGTACTTC. V is TRBV6-5 and J is TRBJ2-7; D unresolved. Trimming shortened V by 2 bases and J by 4 bases, and 6 bases separated the two germline ends. The CDR3 sequence is 12 residues long. CDR1 and CDR2 from the germline V gene are MNHEY and SVGAGI.

CDR3 nucleotide sequence: TGTGCCAGCAGTGATGGGGGACCGGACCTGACCCAGCATTTT. Its translation: CASSDGGPDLTQHF. The chain has TRBV6-1 and TRBJ1-5; TRBD1 might be the D (5 bases). From germline, CDR1 is MNHNS and CDR2 SASEGT. The CDR3 consists of 14 residues. The V and J ends lost 3 bases and 11 bases respectively, with 17 bases between them.

Ten or more counts support this clonotype. This sequence joins TRBV7-9 and TRBJ1-1; 7 bases are shared with TRBD1. The V gene's germline CDR1 is SEHNR and CDR2 FQNEAQ (reference sequence). The CDR3 is 17 amino acids. V was clipped by 1 base and J by 3 bases; unmatched bases: 11. This CDR3 reads CASSLVFEGARDTEAFF. Here the CDR3 DNA reads TGTGCCAGCAGCTTAGTTTTTGAGGGGGCGCGGGACACTGAAGCTTTCTTT.

V usage is TRBV18 and J usage is TRBJ1-5; weak D call: TRBD1 (5 bases). The CDR3 contains 13 residues. Germline V gene lookup returns CDR1 KGHSH and CDR2 LQKENI. V was clipped by 2 bases and J by 7 bases, with 9 bases between them. The CDR3 reads CASSPGASQPQHF. CDR3 nucleotides: TGTGCCAGCTCACCAGGGGCCAGCCAGCCCCAGCATTTT.

The chain carries TRBV20-1 and TRBJ2-1; D might be TRBD2 (7 bases). V dropped 4 bases and J dropped 4 bases, with 17 bases sitting between them. In germline, CDR1 is DFQATT, CDR2 SNEGSKA (reference sequence). This CDR3 region has 15 residues. CDR3 in amino acids: CSATLLGGGYNEQFF. In nucleotides, the CDR3 is TGCAGTGCTACCCTGCTAGGGGGGGGATACAATGAGCAGTTCTTC.

The chain's CDR3 is CASSRGGTGVTEAFF. For the CDR3, the DNA is TGTGCCAGCAGCCGCGGCGGGACAGGGGTCACTGAAGCTTTCTTT. The rearrangement links TRBV7-3 to TRBJ1-1; 10 bases match TRBD1. V lost 5 bases and J lost 4; bases outside the gene matches: 7. This CDR3 spans 15 amino acids. Germline CDR1 and CDR2: SGHTA and FQGTGA.

This chain links TRBV5-1 with TRBJ1-2, with no clear D. Germline V CDR1 and CDR2: SGHRS, YFSETQ. The V and J ends lost 0 bases and 3 bases respectively, with 6 bases between them. The CDR3 covers 13 residues. The CDR3 bases are TGCGCCAGCAGCTTGGTTCAGGACTATGGCTACACCTTC. Amino acid sequence: CASSLVQDYGYTF.

This clonotype was picked up a small number of times. This chain joins TRBV5-1 and TRBJ2-7; D ambiguous. Trimming took off 6 bases at V and 2 bases at J, with 15 bases between the two ends. CDR1 is SGHRS and CDR2 is YFSETQ in the germline V gene. The CDR3 covers 14 residues. In DNA, the CDR3 is TGCGCCAGCACTTCCACCGGGCGAGCCTACGAGCAGTACTTC. Translation gives CASTSTGRAYEQYF.